Reported below is one T cell receptor beta chain. Selected positively for CCR7 and CD45RO-negative, naive CD8 cells excluded terminally differentiated effector memory CD45RA+ cells. Profiled with immunoSEQ multiplex PCR; TCRdb holds only in-frame clones, not every one. The sample carries 500,000 to 700,000 clones, 90% to 95% recorded once. This sample stems from a study of shared clonotypes between healthy human individuals. Germline V CDR1 and CDR2: MNHEY, SMNVEV (reference sequence). The J segment lost 6 bases and the V segment lost 8 bases, leaving 8 bases of the junction unmatched. This CDR3 is built from 13 residues.

This TCR came from a woman in her twenties or thirties in good health. The source material was naive CD8+ T cells sorted from blood. The V and J genes are TRBV27 and TRBJ2-7, with 9 bases aligning to TRBD1. The CDR3 loop reads CASGTGGWTEQYF. The CDR3 bases are TGTGCCAGCGGAACAGGGGGCTGGACCGAGCAGTACTTC.